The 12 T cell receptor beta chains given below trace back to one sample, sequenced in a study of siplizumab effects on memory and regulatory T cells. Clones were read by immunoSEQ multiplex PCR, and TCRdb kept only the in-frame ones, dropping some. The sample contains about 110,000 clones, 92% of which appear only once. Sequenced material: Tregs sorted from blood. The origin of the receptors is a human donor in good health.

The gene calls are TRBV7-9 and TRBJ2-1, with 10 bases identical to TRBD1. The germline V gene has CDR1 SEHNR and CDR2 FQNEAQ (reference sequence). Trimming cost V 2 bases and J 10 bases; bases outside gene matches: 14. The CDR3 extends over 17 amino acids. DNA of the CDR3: TGTGCCAGCAGCTTACCGAAACCGGGACAGGGGCTTACGGAGCAGTTCTTC. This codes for CASSLPKPGQGLTEQFF.

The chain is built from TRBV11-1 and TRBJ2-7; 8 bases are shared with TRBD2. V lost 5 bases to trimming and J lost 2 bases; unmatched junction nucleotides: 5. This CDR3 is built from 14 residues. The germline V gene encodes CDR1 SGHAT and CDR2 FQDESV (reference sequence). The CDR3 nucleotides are TGTGCCAGCAGCCTACTAGCGGACACCTACGAGCAGTACTTC. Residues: CASSLLADTYEQYF.

CDR3 DNA sequence: TGTGCCAGCAGCTCCCCCCTTGCAGGGTCTGGAAACACCATATATTTT. This encodes CASSSPLAGSGNTIYF. The V gene is TRBV7-2, the J gene TRBJ1-3, with D possibly matching TRBD1 (5 bases). Trimming pared 4 bases from V and 1 base from J, leaving 14 bases between. The CDR3 loop spans 16 amino acids. In germline, CDR1 is SGHTA, CDR2 FQGNSA. Filled out from reference TRBV7-2 and TRBJ1-3, the complete variable domain reads GAGVSQSPSNKVTEKGKDVELRCDPISGHTALYWYRQSLGQGLEFLIYFQGNSAPDKSGLPSDRFSAERTGGSVSTLTIQRTQQEDSAVYLCASSSPLAGSGNTIYFGEGSWLTVV.

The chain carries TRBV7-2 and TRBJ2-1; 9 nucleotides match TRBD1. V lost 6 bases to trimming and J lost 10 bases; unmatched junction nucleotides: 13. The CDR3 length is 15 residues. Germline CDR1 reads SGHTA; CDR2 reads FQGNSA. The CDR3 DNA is TGTGCCAGCAGTTCTCGGGACAGGGCCACCCACGAGCAGTTCTTC. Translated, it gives CASSSRDRATHEQFF.

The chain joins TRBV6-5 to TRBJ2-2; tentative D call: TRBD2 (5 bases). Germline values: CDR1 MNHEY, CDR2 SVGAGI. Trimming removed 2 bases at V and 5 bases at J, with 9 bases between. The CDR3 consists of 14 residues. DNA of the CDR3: TGTGCCAGCAGTTACCTCTCGGGGACCGGGGAGCTGTTTTTT. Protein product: CASSYLSGTGELFF.

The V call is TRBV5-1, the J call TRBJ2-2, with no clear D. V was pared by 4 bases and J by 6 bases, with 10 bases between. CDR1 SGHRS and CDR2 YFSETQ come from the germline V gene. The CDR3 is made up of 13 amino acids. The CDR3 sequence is CASSLSSPGELFF. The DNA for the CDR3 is TGCGCCAGCAGCCTTAGTTCACCCGGGGAGCTGTTTTTT.

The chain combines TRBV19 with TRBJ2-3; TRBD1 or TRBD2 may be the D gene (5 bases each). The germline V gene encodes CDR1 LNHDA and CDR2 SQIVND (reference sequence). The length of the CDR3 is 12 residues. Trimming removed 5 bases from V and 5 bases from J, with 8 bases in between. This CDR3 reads CASSEGRDTQYF. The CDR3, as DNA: TGTGCCAGTAGTGAGGGGAGAGATACGCAGTATTTT.

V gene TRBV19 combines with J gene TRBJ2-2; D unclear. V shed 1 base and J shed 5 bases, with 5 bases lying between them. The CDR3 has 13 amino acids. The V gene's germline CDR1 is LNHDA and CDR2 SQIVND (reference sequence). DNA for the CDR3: TGTGCCAGTAGTATAGCCGGGACCGGGGAGCTGTTTTTT. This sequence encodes CASSIAGTGELFF.

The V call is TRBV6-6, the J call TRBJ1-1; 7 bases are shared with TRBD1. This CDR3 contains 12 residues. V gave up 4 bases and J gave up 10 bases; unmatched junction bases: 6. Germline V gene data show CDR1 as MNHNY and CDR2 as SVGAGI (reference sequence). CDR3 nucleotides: TGTGCCAGCAGTTTGACAGGGTCGCGAGCTTTCTTT. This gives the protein CASSLTGSRAFF.

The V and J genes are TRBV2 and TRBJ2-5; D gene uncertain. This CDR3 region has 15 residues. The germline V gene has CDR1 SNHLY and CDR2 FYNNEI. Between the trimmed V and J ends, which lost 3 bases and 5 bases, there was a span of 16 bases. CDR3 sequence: CASSDDPHPQETQYF. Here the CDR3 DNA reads TGTGCCAGCAGTGACGACCCTCATCCTCAGGAGACCCAGTACTTC.

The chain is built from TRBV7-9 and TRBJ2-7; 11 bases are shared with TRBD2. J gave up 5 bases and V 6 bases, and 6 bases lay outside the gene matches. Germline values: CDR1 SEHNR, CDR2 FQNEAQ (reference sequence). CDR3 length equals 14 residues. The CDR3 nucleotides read TGTGCCAGCAGAAGGAATAGCGGGAGGGACGAGCAGTACTTC. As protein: CASRRNSGRDEQYF.

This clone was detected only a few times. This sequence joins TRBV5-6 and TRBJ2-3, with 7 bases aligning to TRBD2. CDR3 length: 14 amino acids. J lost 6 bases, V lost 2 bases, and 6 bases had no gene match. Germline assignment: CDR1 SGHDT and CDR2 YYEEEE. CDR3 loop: CASSLSGRSDTQYF. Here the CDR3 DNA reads TGTGCCAGCAGCTTATCCGGGAGGTCGGATACGCAGTATTTT.